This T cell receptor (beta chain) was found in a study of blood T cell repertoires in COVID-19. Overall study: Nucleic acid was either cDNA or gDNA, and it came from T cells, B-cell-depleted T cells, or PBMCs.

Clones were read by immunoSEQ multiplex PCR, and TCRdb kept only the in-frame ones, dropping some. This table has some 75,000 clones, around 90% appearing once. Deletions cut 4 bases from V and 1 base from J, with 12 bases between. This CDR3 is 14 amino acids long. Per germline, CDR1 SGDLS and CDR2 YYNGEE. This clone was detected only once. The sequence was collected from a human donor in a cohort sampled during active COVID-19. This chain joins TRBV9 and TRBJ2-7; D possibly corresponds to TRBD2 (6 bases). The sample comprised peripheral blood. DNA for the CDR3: TGTGCCAGCAGCCCCGGAGGGGAATCCTACGAGCAGTACTTC. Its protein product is CASSPGGESYEQYF.